This passage covers 28 T cell receptor beta chains from one sample sequenced in a study of CD8+ T cells in alopecia areata (dated by TCRdb to 2017 to 2018). The treatment or condition label corresponds to: oral pan-JAK inhibitor, 5-10 mg twice daily. Library construction relied on the immunoSEQ multiplex PCR assay. For TCR sequencing, RNA was extracted from every sample and reverse transcribed into cDNA to serve as template. TCRdb's version of the immuneACCESS table is confined to in-frame rearrangements and falls short of the full clone set. An unresolved V gene accounts for under half of the shortfall where checked; the remainder is of unknown origin. The sample table lists some 180,000 clones, approximately 50% of them with a count of one. 9.5% to 13% of the sample goes to the ten largest clones. This sample comprised CD8+ T cells sorted from blood, obtained at approximately week 51, from a patient treated with tofacitinib. These receptors were taken from a human donor with alopecia areata.

This sequence joins TRBV7-2 and TRBJ2-3; 7 bases map to TRBD2. Losses at the gene ends were 5 bases for V and 1 base for J; bases not matched to a gene: 9. CDR3 size: 16 residues. From germline, CDR1 is SGHTA and CDR2 FQGNSA. The CDR3 loop is CASSLWGGEGTDTQYF. Written as DNA, the CDR3 is TGTGCCAGCAGCCTCTGGGGAGGGGAGGGCACAGATACGCAGTATTTT.

The chain carries TRBV4-2 and TRBJ2-1; D not resolved. CDR3 length equals 15 residues. V shed 6 bases and J shed 12 bases, with 24 bases lying between them. Germline loops: CDR1 LGHNA, CDR2 YNFKEQ. CDR3 protein: CASSKLGTTPSVQFF. The DNA of the CDR3 is TGTGCCAGCAGTAAGCTGGGAACTACGCCTTCGGTGCAGTTCTTC.

This chain uses TRBV30 with TRBJ2-2, with TRBD2 as a possible D gene (5 bases). Germline CDR1 and CDR2: GTSNPN and SVGIG (reference sequence). The CDR3 totals 13 residues. V was trimmed by 4 bases and J by 4 bases, leaving 10 bases between them. The CDR3 region has the DNA TGTGCCTGGATGAATGAGGGCACCGGGGAGCTGTTTTTT. This sequence encodes CAWMNEGTGELFF.

The chain recombines TRBV10-1 with TRBJ2-5, with a tentative D call TRBD2 (5 bases). This CDR3 spans 16 amino acids. In germline, CDR1 is WNHNN, CDR2 SYGVQD (reference sequence). The ends were cut back, 1 base at V and 1 base at J, with 13 bases in the middle. This CDR3 is CASSEYPDEGQETQYF. DNA of the CDR3: TGCGCCAGCAGTGAGTACCCGGACGAGGGCCAAGAGACCCAGTACTTC.

The chain is built from TRBV27 and TRBJ1-1, with a weak D call TRBD1 (5 bases). Trimming stripped 0 bases from V and 4 bases from J, with 12 bases between. The CDR3 loop spans 15 amino acids. CDR1 and CDR2 from the germline V gene are MNHEY and SMNVEV (reference sequence). The CDR3 reads CASSLSQGVRTEAFF. DNA of the CDR3: TGTGCCAGCAGTTTATCCCAAGGGGTACGCACTGAAGCTTTCTTT.

The chain uses TRBV11-1 and TRBJ2-7; D possibly corresponds to TRBD1 (5 bases). Trimming cost V 4 bases and J 3 bases, with 7 bases left between them. The length of the CDR3 is 12 residues. The germline V gene encodes CDR1 SGHAT and CDR2 FQDESV (reference sequence). CDR3 bases: TGTGCCAGCAGCTCGACAGACTACGAGCAGTACTTC. Translation: CASSSTDYEQYF.

The V call is TRBV11-2, the J call TRBJ2-1; weak D call: TRBD1 (6 bases). The ends were cut back, 3 bases at V and 9 bases at J, with 12 bases in the middle. This CDR3 contains 13 residues. CDR1 SGHAT and CDR2 FQNNGV come from the germline V gene. The CDR3 DNA reads TGTGCCAGCAGCTTCCGCAGGGGTCCTGAGCAGTTCTTC. Translation gives CASSFRRGPEQFF.

The rearrangement uses TRBV7-9 and TRBJ2-3; D unresolved. V lost 4 bases, J lost 8 bases, and 13 bases lay in between. The CDR3 runs to 13 residues. Germline V gene data show CDR1 as SEHNR and CDR2 as FQNEAQ (reference sequence). CDR3 region: CASSSAALATQYF. DNA of the CDR3: TGTGCCAGCAGCTCGGCTGCGCTGGCTACGCAGTATTTT.

This clone was detected a few times. This chain uses TRBV2 with TRBJ2-1, with D unclear. The CDR3 length is 12 residues. From germline, CDR1 is SNHLY and CDR2 FYNNEI. V lost 2 bases to trimming and J lost 10 bases, with 9 bases between them. The CDR3 DNA reads as TGTGCCAGCAGTGAAAGTGGTCCAGAGCAGTTCTTC. Its translation: CASSESGPEQFF. Together with reference TRBV2 and TRBJ2-1, the CDR3 gives the full variable domain: EPEVTQTPSHQVTQMGQEVILRCVPISNHLYFYWYRQILGQKVEFLVSFYNNEISEKSEIFDDQFSVERPDGSNFTLKIRSTKLEDSAMYFCASSESGPEQFFGPGTRLTVL.

The chain combines TRBV5-1 with TRBJ2-7; TRBD2 matches at 8 bases. The CDR3 runs 15 residues. Trimming removed 3 bases from V and 2 bases from J; junction bases left unmatched: 7. Germline V gene data show CDR1 as SGHRS and CDR2 as YFSETQ. CDR3 DNA: TGCGCCAGCAGCTGGCTCGGGGGGGCACCCTACGAGCAGTACTTC. It codes for CASSWLGGAPYEQYF.

This chain links TRBV5-1 with TRBJ1-5; D is possibly TRBD1 (6 bases). Germline CDR1 reads SGHRS; CDR2 reads YFSETQ. V was clipped by 4 bases and J by 0 bases, with 20 bases between them. CDR3 length: 18 residues. The CDR3 loop reads CASSPWPLQGRSNQPQHF. DNA for the CDR3: TGCGCCAGCAGCCCCTGGCCTTTACAGGGACGTAGCAATCAGCCCCAGCATTTT.

The chain uses TRBV2 and TRBJ1-5; D remains ambiguous. The V end was cut by 7 bases, the J end by 10 bases, with 23 bases between. CDR1 is SNHLY and CDR2 is FYNNEI in the germline V gene. The CDR3 extends over 15 amino acids. The CDR3 protein is CASKDRYSVLIPQHF. The CDR3 DNA follows: TGTGCCAGCAAGGACCGGTACAGCGTTTTGATACCCCAGCATTTT.

This rearrangement joins TRBV30 to TRBJ2-5, with 9 bases that match TRBD2. V lost 7 bases to trimming and J lost 4 bases; unmatched junction nucleotides: 7. Germline loops: CDR1 GTSNPN, CDR2 SVGIG (reference sequence). The CDR3 runs 13 residues. Here the CDR3 DNA reads TGTGCCTCCCGGGGACTAGCACGAGAGACCCAGTACTTC. Its protein product is CASRGLARETQYF.

This clone was found once. The genes are TRBV6-1 and TRBJ2-3; D remains unclear. V lost 2 bases and J 1 base, leaving 10 bases between the germline ends. This CDR3 has 15 residues. CDR1 is MNHNS, CDR2 SASEGT, per germline. The CDR3 DNA sequence: TGTGCCAGCAGTGAATGGCTAGTCGGCACAGATACGCAGTATTTT. It yields the protein CASSEWLVGTDTQYF.

This clone was observed a handful of times. The chain joins TRBV19 to TRBJ2-6; D is ambiguous. Trimming took 5 bases from V and 3 from J, leaving 8 bases between them. Germline CDR1 is LNHDA and CDR2 is SQIVND (reference sequence). The CDR3 is 14 residues long. CDR3 in amino acids: CASSVQDGANVLTF. The CDR3 DNA is TGTGCCAGTAGTGTCCAGGATGGGGCCAACGTCCTGACTTTC.

V is TRBV7-2 and J is TRBJ1-2; D not resolved. The length of the CDR3 is 14 residues. Looked up from germline, CDR1 is SGHTA and CDR2 is FQGNSA. V was cut by 1 base and J by 8 bases, with 14 bases left in between. CDR3 residues: CASSLDSRQGGYTF. The DNA for the CDR3 is TGTGCCAGCAGCTTAGATTCGCGTCAAGGGGGCTACACCTTC.

CDR3 region: CASSQAPSGGNEQFF. The CDR3 DNA reads as TGCGCCAGCAGCCAAGCACCTAGCGGGGGGAATGAGCAGTTCTTC. The chain is built from TRBV4-1 and TRBJ2-1, with TRBD2 matching 11 bases. Germline lookup yields CDR1 MGHRA and CDR2 YSYEKL. CDR3 length: 15 residues. V trimming: 1 base; J trimming: 7 bases; junction bases outside the gene matches: 3.

Details on this clone: In the same sample, other DNA sequences code for this CDR3. V usage is TRBV25-1 and J usage is TRBJ2-7; the D is unclear. Germline CDR1 and CDR2: MGHDK and SYGVNS. The CDR3 extends over 11 amino acids. V shed 5 bases and J shed 0 bases, with 2 bases lying between them. CDR3: CASSLSYEQYF. The CDR3 nucleotides read TGTGCCAGCAGTCTCTCCTACGAGCAGTACTTC.

This clone was detected only once. The genes are TRBV30 and TRBJ1-5, with D maybe TRBD1 (6 bases). Germline V gene sequence: CDR1 GTSNPN, CDR2 SVGIG (reference sequence). The CDR3 runs 13 residues. The ends were cut back, 5 bases at V and 7 bases at J, with 15 bases in the middle. CDR3 loop: CAWSTGSRQPQHF. CDR3 in DNA: TGTGCCTGGTCGACAGGTTCTCGCCAGCCCCAGCATTTT.

V is TRBV9 and J is TRBJ1-1; D ambiguous. V lost 4 bases to trimming and J lost 0 bases, with 16 bases between them. Germline lookup yields CDR1 SGDLS and CDR2 YYNGEE. The CDR3 length is 16 residues. The CDR3 is CASSSGPVAMNTEAFF. The CDR3 coding sequence is TGTGCCAGCAGCTCCGGCCCCGTAGCGATGAACACTGAAGCTTTCTTT. The whole variable domain, filled in from reference TRBV9 and TRBJ1-1, reads DSGVTQTPKHLITATGQRVTLRCSPRSGDLSVYWYQQSLDQGLQFLIQYYNGEERAKGNILERFSAQQFPDLHSELNLSSLELGDSALYFCASSSGPVAMNTEAFFGQGTRLTVV.

The chain's CDR3 is CASRETGGQPQHF. CDR3 DNA: TGTGCCAGCAGAGAAACTGGGGGTCAGCCCCAGCATTTT. The chain joins TRBV27 to TRBJ1-5; TRBD1 is a possible D gene (5 bases). Germline assignment: CDR1 MNHEY and CDR2 SMNVEV (reference sequence). V lost 6 bases and J 6 bases, leaving 12 bases between the germline ends. This CDR3 has 13 amino acids.

Only one count was recorded for this clone. J is TRBJ2-3 and V is TRBV7-9; D is perhaps TRBD1 (5 bases). This CDR3 has 15 residues. With 2 bases removed from V and 0 bases from J, the gap between germline ends came to 9 bases. CDR1 is SEHNR and CDR2 is FQNEAQ in the germline V gene (reference sequence). CDR3 in amino acids: CASSLKGDSTDTQYF. The CDR3 DNA reads TGTGCCAGCAGCTTAAAAGGGGATAGCACAGATACGCAGTATTTT.

The rearrangement uses TRBV4-1 and TRBJ1-5; D might be TRBD1 (5 bases). With 3 bases removed from V and 9 bases from J, the gap between germline ends came to 18 bases. The CDR3 is 15 residues long. Germline assignment: CDR1 MGHRA and CDR2 YSYEKL. CDR3 region: CASSHPAGTLVPQHF. The CDR3 DNA sequence: TGCGCCAGCAGCCATCCCGCGGGGACGTTGGTGCCCCAGCATTTT.

V usage is TRBV7-9 and J usage is TRBJ2-3, with D tentatively TRBD1 (5 bases). CDR3 length: 9 residues. The germline V gene has CDR1 SEHNR and CDR2 FQNEAQ (reference sequence). The V gene lost 11 bases and the J gene lost 5 bases, with 5 bases spanning the gap. CDR3 sequence reads: CAQGDTQYF. The CDR3 coding sequence is TGTGCCCAGGGAGATACGCAGTATTTT. The full variable domain, its missing parts supplied by reference TRBV7-9 and TRBJ2-3, is DTGVSQNPRHKITKRGQNVTFRCDPISEHNRLYWYRQTLGQGPEFLTYFQNEAQLEKSRLLSDRFSAERPKGSFSTLEIQRTEQGDSAMYLCAQGDTQYFGPGTRLTVL.

The genes are TRBV27 and TRBJ2-3; no reliable D call. Between the trimmed V and J ends, which lost 6 bases and 3 bases, there was a span of 4 bases. Per the germline V gene, CDR1 is MNHEY and CDR2 is SMNVEV (reference sequence). CDR3 length equals 11 residues. The CDR3 DNA is TGTGCCAGCAGGGAGACAGATACGCAGTATTTT. This translates into CASRETDTQYF.

This clone was seen a few times. The chain uses TRBV25-1 and TRBJ2-3; D gene ambiguous. Germline CDR1 MGHDK, CDR2 SYGVNS. The CDR3 consists of 11 residues. The V end was cut by 2 bases, the J end by 6 bases, with 3 bases between. CDR3 in DNA: TGTGCCAGCAGTGAACTTGATACGCAGTATTTT. Protein: CASSELDTQYF.

J is TRBJ2-1 and V is TRBV4-3; D not certain. The CDR3 is 17 amino acids. Germline CDR1 LGHNA, CDR2 YSLEER. Trimming cost V 0 bases and J 5 bases, with 17 bases left between them. Here the CDR3 reads CASSQDFLRTENNEQFF. Written as DNA, the CDR3 is TGCGCCAGCAGCCAAGACTTCCTTCGGACGGAGAACAATGAGCAGTTCTTC.

The chain carries TRBV5-4 and TRBJ1-6; no clear D. Between the trimmed V and J ends, which lost 3 bases and 3 bases, there was a span of 16 bases. This CDR3 has 17 residues. The V gene's germline CDR1 is SGHNT and CDR2 YYREEE (reference sequence). For the CDR3, the DNA is TGTGCCAGCAGCTCCTCTCTAGAAGTGGGCTATAATTCACCCCTCCACTTT. It encodes CASSSSLEVGYNSPLHF.